The 25 T cell receptor beta chains below all came from one sample that was sequenced in a study of blood T cell repertoires in COVID-19. Repertoires were generated with immunoSEQ multiplex PCR, while TCRdb's copy carries only in-frame clones and drops some. Here the sample spans about 73,000 clones, about 74% being singletons. The sequencing sample was made of peripheral blood. The receptor set was obtained from a man aged 70-80 years with COVID-19, enrolled during active disease.

The chain is built from TRBV29-1 and TRBJ1-2; 7 bases align to TRBD1. Trimming removed 3 bases from V and 4 bases from J; junction bases left unmatched: 2. Germline V CDR1 and CDR2: SQVTM, ANQGSEA. The CDR3 contains 12 residues. The CDR3, as DNA: TGCAGCGTTGATACAGGGGCCTATGGCTACACCTTC. It yields the protein CSVDTGAYGYTF.

The chain uses TRBV6-5 and TRBJ2-7; D gene ambiguous. Germline CDR1 MNHEY, CDR2 SVGAGI. The CDR3 is 13 residues long. V was trimmed by 6 bases and J by 0 bases, leaving 9 bases between them. CDR3 protein: CASRGPNSYEQYF. Written as DNA, the CDR3 is TGTGCCAGCAGGGGCCCGAACTCCTACGAGCAGTACTTC.

V gene TRBV7-8 combines with J gene TRBJ1-6; a possible D gene is TRBD1 (5 bases). The CDR3 has 18 residues. V was clipped by 3 bases and J by 2 bases, with 17 bases between them. Germline CDR1 is SGHVS and CDR2 is FQNEAQ. Here the CDR3 DNA reads TGTGCCAGCAGCTTTGCGGGGCAGGGTTACGCCTATAATTCACCCCTCCACTTT. It codes for CASSFAGQGYAYNSPLHF.

This clone has a single count. The chain recombines TRBV12-3 or TRBV12-4 with TRBJ1-1; D gene ambiguous. Trimming left V 3 bases short and J 6 bases short, with 5 bases between. This CDR3 has 11 residues. CDR3 amino acids: CASSFYSEAFF. The DNA for the CDR3 is TGTGCCAGCAGTTTTTACTCTGAAGCTTTCTTT.

The chain employs TRBV27 and TRBJ2-7; a weak D match, TRBD1 (7 bases). The CDR3 sequence is 13 residues long. Germline V gene lookup returns CDR1 MNHEY and CDR2 SMNVEV (reference sequence). V was clipped by 6 bases and J by 2 bases, with 11 bases between them. The CDR3 sequence is CASRQGRTYEQYF. As DNA, the CDR3 is TGTGCCAGCAGACAGGGGAGGACCTACGAGCAGTACTTC.

The rearrangement joins TRBV9 to TRBJ1-1, with D maybe TRBD1 (6 bases). The germline V gene has CDR1 SGDLS and CDR2 YYNGEE. V was cut by 3 bases and J by 4 bases, with 13 bases left in between. There are 14 residues in the CDR3. The CDR3 is CASSADSMSTEAFF. The DNA of the CDR3 is TGTGCCAGCAGCGCGGACAGCATGAGCACTGAAGCTTTCTTT.

The chain recombines TRBV20-1 with TRBJ2-1, with 12 bases aligning to TRBD2. Trimming at V came to 3 bases and at J to 9 bases, leaving 6 bases not matched to a gene. CDR3 length equals 14 residues. Germline V CDR1 and CDR2: DFQATT, SNEGSKA (reference sequence). The CDR3 is CSASFGLAGSEQFF. For the CDR3, the DNA is TGCAGTGCTAGTTTTGGACTAGCGGGGAGTGAGCAGTTCTTC.

The J gene is TRBJ1-1, the V gene TRBV9, with TRBD1 as a possible D gene (6 bases). Trimming shortened V by 4 bases and J by 4 bases, and 14 bases separated the two germline ends. The length of the CDR3 is 14 residues. Germline V lookup: CDR1 SGDLS, CDR2 YYNGEE. CDR3 nucleotide sequence: TGTGCCAGCAGCTCACTACAGGGCATCACTGAAGCTTTCTTT. This sequence encodes CASSSLQGITEAFF.

Only one count was recorded for this clone. Here the CDR3 reads CASSKAAGGPYEQYF. Here the CDR3 DNA reads TGTGCCAGCAGCAAAGCGGCGGGAGGCCCCTACGAGCAGTACTTC. The chain is built from TRBV21-1 and TRBJ2-7; TRBD2 was called by the table and not checked on the DNA. TRBV21-1 is reported as a pseudogene. The CDR3 runs 15 residues.

The chain employs TRBV10-3 and TRBJ1-1; D ambiguous. CDR1 is ENHRY and CDR2 is SYGVKD in the germline V gene. V dropped 11 bases and J dropped 1 base, with 14 bases sitting between them. The CDR3 is 13 amino acids. The CDR3 sequence is CASRGMRNTEAFF. The CDR3 nucleotides read TGTGCCTCCCGGGGTATGAGGAACACTGAAGCTTTCTTT.

This clone occurred once. The chain has TRBV10-3 and TRBJ1-1; the D gene is possibly TRBD1 (5 bases). The CDR3 runs to 14 residues. Germline V gives CDR1 ENHRY, CDR2 SYGVKD. Trimming removed 5 bases at V and 2 bases at J, with 12 bases between. CDR3 coding DNA: TGTGCCATCAGTCGGCTGACAGATAACACTGAAGCTTTCTTT. Its protein product is CAISRLTDNTEAFF.

The V gene is TRBV11-3, the J gene TRBJ2-7; D is ambiguous. CDR1 and CDR2 (germline): SGHNT, YENEEA. V was cut by 7 bases and J by 3 bases, with 22 bases left in between. The CDR3 extends over 16 amino acids. The CDR3 DNA reads as TGTGCCAGCATCGACCCCTACGGCGGCCCCGACTACGAGCAGTACTTC. Translation: CASIDPYGGPDYEQYF.

The gene calls are TRBV29-1 and TRBJ2-7; 11 bases fit TRBD2. The length of the CDR3 is 13 residues. The V segment lost 8 bases and the J segment 2 bases; nucleotides outside the gene matches: 5. Germline CDR1 reads SQVTM; CDR2 reads ANQGSEA. The CDR3 sequence is CSTKLAGAYEQYF. Here the CDR3 DNA reads TGCAGCACCAAACTAGCGGGAGCCTACGAGCAGTACTTC.

The rearrangement uses TRBV7-2 and TRBJ2-7; 11 bases align to TRBD2. Germline values: CDR1 SGHTA, CDR2 FQGNSA. J was trimmed by 2 bases and V by 5 bases; bases with no gene match: 11. This CDR3 comprises 17 residues. CDR3 coding DNA: TGTGCCAGCAGCCCCCGGACTAGCGGGCTTACCGCCTACGAGCAGTACTTC. Protein sequence: CASSPRTSGLTAYEQYF.

The rearrangement links TRBV7-8 to TRBJ2-3; 9 bases align to TRBD1. The CDR3 totals 14 residues. The V and J ends lost 8 bases and 4 bases, in that order; junction bases with no gene match: 7. Germline V lookup: CDR1 SGHVS, CDR2 FQNEAQ. The chain's CDR3 is CASALDRGADTQYF. As DNA, the CDR3 is TGTGCCAGCGCATTGGACAGGGGCGCAGATACGCAGTATTTT.

On this clone itself: Other DNA sequences from this sample encode an identical CDR3 as well. V and J are TRBV7-3 and TRBJ2-1; TRBD2 matches at 8 bases. This CDR3 region has 16 residues. J was trimmed by 4 bases and V by 0 bases; bases with no gene match: 5. From germline, CDR1 is SGHTA and CDR2 FQGTGA. The CDR3 sequence is CASSLTGSGSYNEQFF. CDR3 nucleotides: TGTGCCAGCAGCTTAACGGGGAGCGGGAGTTACAATGAGCAGTTCTTC.

Only one count was recorded for this clone. The chain links TRBV9 to TRBJ2-7; weak D call: TRBD2 (8 bases). V was pared by 4 bases and J by 2 bases, with 19 bases between. Germline V gene data show CDR1 as SGDLS and CDR2 as YYNGEE. The CDR3 contains 16 residues. The CDR3 loop reads CASSLDTGGGPYEQYF. The CDR3 nucleotides read TGTGCCAGCAGCCTAGACACGGGAGGGGGCCCCTACGAGCAGTACTTC.

This clone was seen a single time. V usage is TRBV19 and J usage is TRBJ1-1, with TRBD1 matching over 7 bases. The ends lost 4 bases at V and 4 bases at J; junction bases unmatched: 6. The V gene's germline CDR1 is LNHDA and CDR2 SQIVND (reference sequence). The CDR3 runs to 14 residues. The DNA for the CDR3 is TGTGCCAGTAGTACGCACGGGACAGCCACTGAAGCTTTCTTT. This sequence encodes CASSTHGTATEAFF.

J is TRBJ2-7 and V is TRBV19, with TRBD2 identical over 9 bases. The CDR3 consists of 17 residues. Germline values: CDR1 LNHDA, CDR2 SQIVND (reference sequence). The V gene end was trimmed by 0 bases and the J gene end by 4 bases; junction bases not matched to a gene: 10. The CDR3 here is CASSIDRSSGSSYEQYF. Written as DNA, the CDR3 is TGTGCCAGTAGTATAGATCGGAGTAGCGGGAGTTCTTACGAGCAGTACTTC.

The chain couples TRBV6-2 or TRBV6-3 to TRBJ1-5, with a tentative D call TRBD1 (6 bases). V gave up 2 bases and J gave up 2 bases, with 16 bases separating them. CDR1 and CDR2 (germline): MNHEY, SVGEGT. CDR3 length: 17 residues. In nucleotides, the CDR3 is TGTGCCAGCAGTTACGAAGGGGGGGCCGCCCGCAATCAGCCCCAGCATTTT. This gives the protein CASSYEGGAARNQPQHF.

The V gene is TRBV21-1, the J gene TRBJ1-1. TRBV21-1 is a documented pseudogene. CDR3 length equals 15 residues. The CDR3 is CASSKGSKVNTEAFF. In DNA, the CDR3 is TGTGCCAGCAGCAAAGGGAGCAAAGTGAACACTGAAGCTTTCTTT.

The rearrangement uses TRBV20-1 and TRBJ1-1; D remains unclear. CDR1 DFQATT and CDR2 SNEGSKA come from the germline V gene (reference sequence). The V end lost 7 bases, the J end lost 0 bases, and 6 bases lay between the germline ends. The CDR3 is made up of 11 amino acids. The CDR3 is CSGQVNTEAFF. In DNA form, the CDR3 reads TGCAGTGGTCAGGTGAACACTGAAGCTTTCTTT.

This clone was counted a few times. The chain joins TRBV28 to TRBJ1-4, with D possibly matching TRBD1 (5 bases). CDR1 MDHEN and CDR2 SYDVKM come from the germline V gene. Trimming shortened V by 6 bases and J by 8 bases, and 19 bases separated the two germline ends. This CDR3 has 15 amino acids. CDR3 in amino acids: CASSTLAGRGEKLFF. The CDR3, as DNA: TGTGCCAGCAGCACCCTCGCGGGGCGGGGAGAAAAACTGTTTTTT.

The chain combines TRBV18 with TRBJ2-1; D gene ambiguous. Trimming cost V 3 bases and J 9 bases, with 15 bases left between them. CDR3 length: 14 residues. The germline V gene has CDR1 KGHSH and CDR2 LQKENI. CDR3 sequence (DNA): TGTGCCAGCTCACCTTCACGGCTAGTCGGTGAGCAGTTCTTC. It codes for CASSPSRLVGEQFF.

The chain links TRBV30 to TRBJ1-6; D gene unclear. CDR3 length: 17 amino acids. Germline CDR1 reads GTSNPN; CDR2 reads SVGIG (reference sequence). The germline V and J ends were trimmed by 0 bases and 7 bases, with 19 bases remaining between them. CDR3 DNA: TGTGCCTGGAGTGTACAGAAAGTGGAAGATCACAATTCACCCCTCCACTTT. Translation gives CAWSVQKVEDHNSPLHF.